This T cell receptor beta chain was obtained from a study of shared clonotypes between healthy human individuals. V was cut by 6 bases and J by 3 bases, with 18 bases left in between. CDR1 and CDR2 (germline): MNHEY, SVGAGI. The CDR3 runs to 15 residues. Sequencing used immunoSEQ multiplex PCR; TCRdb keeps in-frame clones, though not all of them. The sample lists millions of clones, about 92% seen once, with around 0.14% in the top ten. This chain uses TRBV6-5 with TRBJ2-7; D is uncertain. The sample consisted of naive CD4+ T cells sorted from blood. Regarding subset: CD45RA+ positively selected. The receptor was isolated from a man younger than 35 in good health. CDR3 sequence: CASSGGLEVIYEQYF. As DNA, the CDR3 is TGTGCCAGCAGCGGCGGTCTAGAGGTGATCTACGAGCAGTACTTC.